This T cell receptor beta chain came from a study of control samples from healthy donors and cancer patients. V shed 5 bases and J shed 7 bases, with 20 bases lying between them. Germline CDR1 SGHAT, CDR2 FQNNGV. The length of the CDR3 is 15 residues. Assay: immunoSEQ multiplex PCR; the TCRdb copy retains only in-frame clones and omits some. The sample contains under 150,000 clones, 90% to 95% of which appear only once. The receptor's source is a man in his forties or fifties with head and neck cancer. V gene TRBV11-2 combines with J gene TRBJ1-2; tentative D call: TRBD1 (6 bases). Sequenced sample: PBMCs. The CDR3 DNA follows: TGTGCCAGCAGCACCACCACTTTCACAGGGTTTGGCTACACCTTC. Amino acid sequence: CASSTTTFTGFGYTF.